The table lists the clone carrying this T cell receptor beta chain with a few counts. Its antigen is undetermined. The entry originates in a study of T-cell reconstitution after alpha-beta-depleted transplantation in children. The V gene's germline CDR1 is SGHVS and CDR2 FQNEAQ. The V and J ends lost 5 bases and 3 bases respectively, with 11 bases between them. This CDR3 spans 13 amino acids. Unique molecular identifiers were incorporated into the prepared TCRbeta library. TCRdb used MiXCR to reprocess the PCR reads, holding one entry per CDR3 protein. The table shows roughly 670,000 distinct CDR3 sequences, with around 13% occurring only once. Findings of the study overall: High day-60 TCRbeta diversity in some patients came from surviving recipient T cells and thymic progenitors. At one year after transplant, newly produced T cells mostly accounted for T-cell counts and diversity. Where alpha-beta T cells came from about two months after transplant was reportedly several hundred expanded graft clones.

Sequenced material: PBMCs, taken before TCRalphabeta/CD19-depleted stem cell transplant. The chain carries TRBV7-8 and TRBJ2-7; D remains ambiguous. The sequence derives from a girl under 10 years old with congenital amegakaryocytic thrombocytopenia, due to receive a stem cell transplant. The DNA of the CDR3 is TGTGCCAGCAGCCCCCCAAACTTCTACGAGCAGTACTTC. Translation: CASSPPNFYEQYF.